Following are 4 T cell receptor beta chains from one sample sequenced in a study of blood T cell repertoires in COVID-19. Measured with immunoSEQ multiplex PCR; TCRdb has only the in-frame clones, and not every one. The sample has 55,000 to 65,000 clones; roughly 90% are singletons. Sequencing input: peripheral blood. The receptors come from a human donor in a cohort sampled during active COVID-19.

This sequence joins TRBV27 and TRBJ2-2; 13 nucleotides match TRBD2. Germline values: CDR1 MNHEY, CDR2 SMNVEV (reference sequence). Trimming cost V 5 bases and J 8 bases; bases outside gene matches: 11. CDR3 size: 17 residues. The DNA for the CDR3 is TGTGCCAGCAGTCCATGTCCCGGGACTAGCGGGAAAGGGGAGCTGTTTTTT. This sequence encodes CASSPCPGTSGKGELFF.

The chain recombines TRBV6-4 with TRBJ2-1, with unresolved D. Trimming took 5 bases from V and 0 from J, leaving 20 bases between them. The length of the CDR3 is 18 residues. The germline gives CDR1 MRHNA, CDR2 SNTAGT. CDR3 coding DNA: TGTGCCAGCAGTCGTACCCCTAGTGGCCCTAGCTCCTACAATGAGCAGTTCTTC. Translated, it gives CASSRTPSGPSSYNEQFF.

The count of this clone is one. This chain connects TRBV28 to TRBJ2-7; 16 bases are a match to TRBD2. CDR1 is MDHEN and CDR2 is SYDVKM in the germline V gene. V trimming: 5 bases; J trimming: 9 bases; junction bases outside the gene matches: 10. The CDR3 covers 16 residues. The CDR3 sequence: CASSPLTGLAGGGQYF. In nucleotides, the CDR3 is TGTGCCAGCAGTCCCCTCACGGGACTAGCGGGAGGGGGGCAGTACTTC.

The chain joins TRBV11-2 to TRBJ1-6, with D perhaps TRBD1 (6 bases). V was shortened by 1 base and J by 6 bases, with 16 bases between the two germline ends. CDR1 SGHAT and CDR2 FQNNGV come from the germline V gene. The CDR3 has 17 amino acids. The CDR3 DNA reads as TGTGCCAGCAGCTTAGTTCAGGGGCAGGTTCTTAATTCACCCCTCCACTTT. Translated, it gives CASSLVQGQVLNSPLHF.